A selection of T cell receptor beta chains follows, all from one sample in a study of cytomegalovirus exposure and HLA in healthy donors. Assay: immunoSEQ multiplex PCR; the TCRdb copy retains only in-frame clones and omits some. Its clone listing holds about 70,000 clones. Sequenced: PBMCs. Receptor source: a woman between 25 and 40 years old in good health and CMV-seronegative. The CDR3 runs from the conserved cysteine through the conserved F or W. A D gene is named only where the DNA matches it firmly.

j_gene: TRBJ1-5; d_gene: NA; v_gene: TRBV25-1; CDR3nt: TGTGCCAGCAGTGGGACAGCGCCTCAGCCCCAGCATTTT; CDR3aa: CASSGTAPQPQHF
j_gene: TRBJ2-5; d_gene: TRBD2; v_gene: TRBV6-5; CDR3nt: TGTGCCAGCAGTTACTCAATACTAGCGGTCGGGGCCCAGTACTTC; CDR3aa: CASSYSILAVGAQYF
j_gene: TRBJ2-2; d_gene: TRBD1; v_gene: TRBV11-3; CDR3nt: TGTGCCAGCAGACCGGACAGGTCAGGGACCGGGGAGCTGTTTTTT; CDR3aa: CASRPDRSGTGELFF
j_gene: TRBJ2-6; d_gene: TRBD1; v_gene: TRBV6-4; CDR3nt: TGTGCCAGCAGTGACTCGCGGACAGGGGGCTCTGGGGCCAACGTCCTGACTTTC; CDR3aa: CASSDSRTGGSGANVLTF
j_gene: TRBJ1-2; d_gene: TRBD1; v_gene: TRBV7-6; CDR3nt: TGTGCCAGCAGCACGGGACAGGGGATTGGATATGGCTACACCTTC; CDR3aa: CASSTGQGIGYGYTF
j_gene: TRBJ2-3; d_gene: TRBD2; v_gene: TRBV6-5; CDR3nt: TGTGCCAGCAGTTACTCGACTAGCGGTTCCACAGATACGCAGTATTTT; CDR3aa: CASSYSTSGSTDTQYF
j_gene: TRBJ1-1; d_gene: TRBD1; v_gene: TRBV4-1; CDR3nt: TGCGCCAGCAGCCAAGATGGACAGGGAGGGACTGAAGCTTTCTTT; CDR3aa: CASSQDGQGGTEAFF
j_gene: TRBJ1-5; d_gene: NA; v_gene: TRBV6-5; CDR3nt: TGTGCCAGCAGCCCATCACACCTTAATCAGCCCCAGCATTTT; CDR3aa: CASSPSHLNQPQHF
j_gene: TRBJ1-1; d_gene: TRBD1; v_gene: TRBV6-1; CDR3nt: TGTGCCAGCAGAGAAGCCGGACAGGGACTCATGAACACTGAAGCTTTCTTT; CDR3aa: CASREAGQGLMNTEAFF
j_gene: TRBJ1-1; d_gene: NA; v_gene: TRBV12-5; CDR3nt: TGTGCTAGTGGTTTCTCGGGTAGGACTGAAGCTTTCTTT; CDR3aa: CASGFSGRTEAFF
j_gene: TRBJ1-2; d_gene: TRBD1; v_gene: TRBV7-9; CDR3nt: TGTGCCAGCAGTACCGACAGGGGACAGGGCGGCTACACCTTC; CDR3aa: CASSTDRGQGGYTF
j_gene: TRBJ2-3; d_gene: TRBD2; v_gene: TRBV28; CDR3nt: TGTGCCAGCAGTCGACTAGCGGCTCCTCCATGGCCGCAGTATTTT; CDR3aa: CASSRLAAPPWPQYF
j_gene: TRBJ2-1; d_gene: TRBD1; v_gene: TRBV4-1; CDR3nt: TGCGCCAGCAGCCAAGGGCCTCCCGGGACAGGGCAGTACAATGAGCAGTTCTTC; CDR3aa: CASSQGPPGTGQYNEQFF
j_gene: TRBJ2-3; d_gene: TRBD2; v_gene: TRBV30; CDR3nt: TGTGCCTGGAGTGTACTCCACCTAGCGGGAGTAGGGAATACGCAGTATTTT; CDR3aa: CAWSVLHLAGVGNTQYF
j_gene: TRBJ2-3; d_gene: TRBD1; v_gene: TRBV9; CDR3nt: TGTGCCAGCAGCGTAAGGGACAGGGGGGCTCGTGCTAGCACAGATACGCAGTATTTT; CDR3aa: CASSVRDRGARASTDTQYF
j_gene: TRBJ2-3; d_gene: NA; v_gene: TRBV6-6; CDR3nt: TGTGCCAGCAGTTTCCAGGGGCGTGCAGATACGCAGTATTTT; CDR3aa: CASSFQGRADTQYF
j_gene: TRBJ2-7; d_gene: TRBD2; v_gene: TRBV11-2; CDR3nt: TGTGCCAGCAGCTTAGGGGGGGGAGCCTACGAGCAGTACTTC; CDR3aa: CASSLGGGAYEQYF
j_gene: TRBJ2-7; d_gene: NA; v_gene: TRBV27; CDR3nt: TGTGCCAGCAGTTTGAATGCGGGAAGCTCCTACGAGCAGTACTTC; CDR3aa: CASSLNAGSSYEQYF
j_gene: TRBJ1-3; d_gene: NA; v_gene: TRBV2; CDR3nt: TGTGCCAGCGGCTTTATGACAGGCACCATATATTTT; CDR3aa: CASGFMTGTIYF
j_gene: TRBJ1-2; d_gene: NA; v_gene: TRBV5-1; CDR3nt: TGCGCCAGCAGCTTGGGAGGGTCTGCTAACTATGGCTACACCTTC; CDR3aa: CASSLGGSANYGYTF
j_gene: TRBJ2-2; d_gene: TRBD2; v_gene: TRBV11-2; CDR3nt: TGTGCCAGCAGCTTAAGGACTAGCTCCGGGGAGCTGTTTTTT; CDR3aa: CASSLRTSSGELFF
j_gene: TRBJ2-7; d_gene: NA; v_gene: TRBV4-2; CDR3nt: TGTGCCAGCAGCCTCCGGGCCGCAGGGCCCTACGAGCAGTACTTC; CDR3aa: CASSLRAAGPYEQYF
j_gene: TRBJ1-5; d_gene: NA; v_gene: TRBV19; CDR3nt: TGTGCCACTTCCCTTTATAGCAATCAGCCCCAGCATTTT; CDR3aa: CATSLYSNQPQHF
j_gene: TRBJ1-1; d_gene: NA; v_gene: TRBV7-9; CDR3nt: TGTGCCAGCAGCCCTCTGCGGGACACTGAAGCTTTCTTT; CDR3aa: CASSPLRDTEAFF
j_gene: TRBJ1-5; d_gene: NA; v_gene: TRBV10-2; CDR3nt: TGCGCCAGCAGTGTCGGTATTAGCAATCAGCCCCAGCATTTT; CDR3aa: CASSVGISNQPQHF
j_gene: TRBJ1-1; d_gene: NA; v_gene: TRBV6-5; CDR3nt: TGTGCCAGCAATAGGAACACTGAAGCTTTCTTT; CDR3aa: CASNRNTEAFF
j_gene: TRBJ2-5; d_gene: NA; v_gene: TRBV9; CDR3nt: TGTGCCAGCAGCGTGGCCCAACACCAAGAGACCCAGTACTTC; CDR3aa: CASSVAQHQETQYF
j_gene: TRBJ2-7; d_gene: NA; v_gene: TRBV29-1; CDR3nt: TGCAGCGTTCTAGGGCCCCTAGAGCGGTCCCGCTCCTACGAGCAGTACTTC; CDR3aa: CSVLGPLERSRSYEQYF
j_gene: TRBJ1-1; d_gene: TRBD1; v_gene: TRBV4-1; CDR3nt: TGCGCCAGCAGCCGAGGACAGGCCATGAACACTGAAGCTTTCTTT; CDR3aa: CASSRGQAMNTEAFF
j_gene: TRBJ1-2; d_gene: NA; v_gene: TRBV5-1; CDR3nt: TGCGCCAGCAGCTTGGCTTCGGGGGGGAATGGCTACACCTTC; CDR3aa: CASSLASGGNGYTF
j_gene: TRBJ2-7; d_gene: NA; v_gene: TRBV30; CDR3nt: TGTGCCTGGTCTAGGGGCGCCTACGAGCAGTACTTC; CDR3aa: CAWSRGAYEQYF
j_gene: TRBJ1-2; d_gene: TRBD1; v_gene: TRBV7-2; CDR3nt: TGTGCCAGCAGCTTAGCTGGACAGGGCCAAGGCTACACCTTC; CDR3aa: CASSLAGQGQGYTF
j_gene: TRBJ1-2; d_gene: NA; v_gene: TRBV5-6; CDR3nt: TGTGCCAGCAGCTTGAGCGGGCAGGGCTACACCTTC; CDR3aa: CASSLSGQGYTF
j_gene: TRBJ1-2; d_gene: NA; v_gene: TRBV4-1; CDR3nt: TGCGCCAGCAGCCCTCTGGGGGAGGCGGTTGGCTACACCTTC; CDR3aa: CASSPLGEAVGYTF
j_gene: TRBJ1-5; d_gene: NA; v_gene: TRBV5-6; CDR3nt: TGTGCCAGCAGCTTGCGCCAGGCGTCGAGTCAGCCCCAGCATTTT; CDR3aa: CASSLRQASSQPQHF
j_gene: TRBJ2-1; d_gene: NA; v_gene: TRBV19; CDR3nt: TGTGCCAGTAGTTTGTCGGGTCCTGGAGAGCAGTTCTTC; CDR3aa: CASSLSGPGEQFF
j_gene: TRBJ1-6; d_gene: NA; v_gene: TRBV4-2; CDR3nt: TGTGCCAGCAGCCAAGGGGCGGGAGTCTATAATTCACCCCTCCACTTT; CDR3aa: CASSQGAGVYNSPLHF
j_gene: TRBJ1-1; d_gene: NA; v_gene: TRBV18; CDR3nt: TGTGCCAGCTCACCCTTACAGGGCGGTGACACTGAAGCTTTCTTT; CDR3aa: CASSPLQGGDTEAFF
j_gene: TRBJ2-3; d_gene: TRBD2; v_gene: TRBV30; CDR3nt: TGTGCCTGGATACTAGCGGGAGTGTTGGGGACGCAGTATTTT; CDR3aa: CAWILAGVLGTQYF
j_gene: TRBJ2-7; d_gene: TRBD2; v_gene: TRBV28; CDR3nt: TGTGCCAGCAGTTTTGTCGGGGACTATTTCTACGAGCAGTACTTC; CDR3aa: CASSFVGDYFYEQYF